The rows below give T cell receptor beta chains drawn from one sample of a study of human CD8 memory T cell subsets. TCRdb re-called the 5' RACE reads and shows each CDR3 protein once, DNA omitted. The repertoire shows around 6,500 distinct CDR3 sequences; the top ten hold 15% to 20%. The sequenced sample was CD8+ T cells from PBMCs. These receptors all come from a human donor in good health. Both conserved end residues are part of each CDR3. The size of a clone is reported for some rows only, either as once, few or many, or as a class for expanded clones.

clone_size: -; j_call: TRBJ2-1; v_call: TRBV12-3/TRBV12-4; cdr3_aa: CASSQGTSGSGEQFF
clone_size: -; j_call: TRBJ1-1; v_call: TRBV7-8; cdr3_aa: CASSANTGTRGTEAFF
clone_size: -; j_call: TRBJ1-1; v_call: TRBV9; cdr3_aa: CASSVGMGIAEAFF
clone_size: -; j_call: TRBJ1-1; v_call: TRBV19; cdr3_aa: CASSIFGEMNTEAFF
clone_size: -; j_call: TRBJ2-1; v_call: TRBV25-1; cdr3_aa: CASSPLGTYSSYNEQFF
clone_size: -; j_call: TRBJ1-1; v_call: TRBV12-5; cdr3_aa: CASGLMENTEAFF
clone_size: -; j_call: TRBJ2-5; v_call: TRBV24-1; cdr3_aa: CATSRSSGETQYF
clone_size: -; j_call: TRBJ1-2; v_call: TRBV5-4; cdr3_aa: CASGQTDRNYGYTF
clone_size: -; j_call: TRBJ2-7; v_call: TRBV7-2; cdr3_aa: CASSYRDAYEQYF
clone_size: -; j_call: TRBJ2-3; v_call: TRBV5-1; cdr3_aa: CASSLAESSTDTQYF
clone_size: medium-sized; j_call: TRBJ2-1; v_call: TRBV7-8; cdr3_aa: CASSARTSLNEQFF
clone_size: -; j_call: TRBJ2-7; v_call: TRBV28; cdr3_aa: CASSFSPMGLAGELSYEQYF
clone_size: -; j_call: TRBJ2-2; v_call: TRBV7-9; cdr3_aa: CASSLDEGELFF
clone_size: -; j_call: TRBJ2-1; v_call: TRBV2; cdr3_aa: CASSDVSGNEQFF
clone_size: -; j_call: TRBJ2-1; v_call: TRBV15; cdr3_aa: CATSRAGSNNEQFF
clone_size: -; j_call: TRBJ1-4; v_call: TRBV14; cdr3_aa: CASSEKDRRNEKLFF
clone_size: medium-sized; j_call: TRBJ1-6; v_call: TRBV12-3/TRBV12-4; cdr3_aa: CASSFGGEISPLHF
clone_size: medium-sized; j_call: TRBJ1-2; v_call: TRBV4-1; cdr3_aa: CASSQEGTVQTF
clone_size: -; j_call: TRBJ1-1; v_call: TRBV7-8; cdr3_aa: CASSQRSNTEAFF
clone_size: medium-sized; j_call: TRBJ2-2; v_call: TRBV6-6; cdr3_aa: CASSYGGGSGELFF
clone_size: -; j_call: TRBJ2-1; v_call: TRBV2; cdr3_aa: CARQLLAGDNEQFF
clone_size: -; j_call: TRBJ2-5; v_call: TRBV18; cdr3_aa: CASSPWGAGETQYF
clone_size: -; j_call: TRBJ2-3; v_call: TRBV7-8; cdr3_aa: CASSLEAGVTDTQYF
clone_size: -; j_call: TRBJ2-1; v_call: TRBV24-1; cdr3_aa: CATSETLIGDEQFF
clone_size: medium-sized; j_call: TRBJ2-3; v_call: TRBV15; cdr3_aa: CATSILAGVAGGDTQYF
clone_size: -; j_call: TRBJ2-7; v_call: TRBV29-1; cdr3_aa: CSVLTSSYEQYF
clone_size: -; j_call: TRBJ2-1; v_call: TRBV19; cdr3_aa: CASSSQRGRNSSYNEQFF
clone_size: -; j_call: TRBJ2-4; v_call: TRBV6-1; cdr3_aa: CASSEAWTGKRKNIQYF
clone_size: -; j_call: TRBJ2-3; v_call: TRBV28; cdr3_aa: CASRRGLAGGGSDTQYF
clone_size: -; j_call: TRBJ2-1; v_call: TRBV11-3; cdr3_aa: CASSSQDSNEQFF
clone_size: -; j_call: TRBJ2-7; v_call: TRBV12-3/TRBV12-4; cdr3_aa: CASSSGAYEQYF
clone_size: -; j_call: TRBJ1-6; v_call: TRBV28; cdr3_aa: CASGTGYEDSPLHF
clone_size: medium-sized; j_call: TRBJ2-3; v_call: TRBV9; cdr3_aa: CASRGYSDTQYF
clone_size: medium-sized; j_call: TRBJ1-5; v_call: TRBV20-1; cdr3_aa: CSAEGQGAYSNQPQHF
clone_size: -; j_call: TRBJ1-4; v_call: TRBV5-5; cdr3_aa: CASNTGTGVGVYEKLFF
clone_size: -; j_call: TRBJ1-4; v_call: TRBV7-9; cdr3_aa: CASSLQGRDEKLFF
clone_size: medium-sized; j_call: TRBJ2-3; v_call: TRBV7-9; cdr3_aa: CASSQGGAGLADTQYF
clone_size: -; j_call: TRBJ2-7; v_call: TRBV12-3/TRBV12-4; cdr3_aa: CASGTRDYYEQYF
clone_size: -; j_call: TRBJ1-5; v_call: TRBV27; cdr3_aa: CASSFRGQSNQPQHF
clone_size: -; j_call: TRBJ2-3; v_call: TRBV10-3; cdr3_aa: CAIREGSTSTDTQYF
clone_size: medium-sized; j_call: TRBJ1-1; v_call: TRBV19; cdr3_aa: CASSTGSATEAFF
clone_size: -; j_call: TRBJ2-7; v_call: TRBV15; cdr3_aa: CATSKGEAYEQYF
clone_size: -; j_call: TRBJ1-5; v_call: TRBV7-8; cdr3_aa: CASSLWAGSNQPQHF
clone_size: -; j_call: TRBJ2-5; v_call: TRBV7-9; cdr3_aa: CASSLSGQWTVETQYF
clone_size: medium-sized; j_call: TRBJ2-7; v_call: TRBV7-9; cdr3_aa: CASSPSSGTAAFRAWYEQYF
clone_size: medium-sized; j_call: TRBJ2-1; v_call: TRBV7-6; cdr3_aa: CASSLLAGGNEQFF
clone_size: -; j_call: TRBJ2-5; v_call: TRBV11-2; cdr3_aa: CASSGKGEETQYF
clone_size: medium-sized; j_call: TRBJ2-7; v_call: TRBV7-9; cdr3_aa: CASSATGQGIYEQYF
clone_size: -; j_call: TRBJ2-7; v_call: TRBV5-1; cdr3_aa: CASSSTGTSTEQYF
clone_size: -; j_call: TRBJ2-7; v_call: TRBV20-1; cdr3_aa: CSARDSETSGYYEQYF
clone_size: medium-sized; j_call: TRBJ1-6; v_call: TRBV7-6; cdr3_aa: CASSTPPRPLHF
clone_size: -; j_call: TRBJ2-2; v_call: TRBV20-1; cdr3_aa: CSASQANTGELFF
clone_size: -; j_call: TRBJ2-1; v_call: TRBV7-3; cdr3_aa: CASSLGVGQLNEQFF
clone_size: -; j_call: TRBJ2-1; v_call: TRBV7-6; cdr3_aa: CASSLGGFVRLAWDEQFF
clone_size: -; j_call: TRBJ1-4; v_call: TRBV19; cdr3_aa: CASSPTSEKLFF